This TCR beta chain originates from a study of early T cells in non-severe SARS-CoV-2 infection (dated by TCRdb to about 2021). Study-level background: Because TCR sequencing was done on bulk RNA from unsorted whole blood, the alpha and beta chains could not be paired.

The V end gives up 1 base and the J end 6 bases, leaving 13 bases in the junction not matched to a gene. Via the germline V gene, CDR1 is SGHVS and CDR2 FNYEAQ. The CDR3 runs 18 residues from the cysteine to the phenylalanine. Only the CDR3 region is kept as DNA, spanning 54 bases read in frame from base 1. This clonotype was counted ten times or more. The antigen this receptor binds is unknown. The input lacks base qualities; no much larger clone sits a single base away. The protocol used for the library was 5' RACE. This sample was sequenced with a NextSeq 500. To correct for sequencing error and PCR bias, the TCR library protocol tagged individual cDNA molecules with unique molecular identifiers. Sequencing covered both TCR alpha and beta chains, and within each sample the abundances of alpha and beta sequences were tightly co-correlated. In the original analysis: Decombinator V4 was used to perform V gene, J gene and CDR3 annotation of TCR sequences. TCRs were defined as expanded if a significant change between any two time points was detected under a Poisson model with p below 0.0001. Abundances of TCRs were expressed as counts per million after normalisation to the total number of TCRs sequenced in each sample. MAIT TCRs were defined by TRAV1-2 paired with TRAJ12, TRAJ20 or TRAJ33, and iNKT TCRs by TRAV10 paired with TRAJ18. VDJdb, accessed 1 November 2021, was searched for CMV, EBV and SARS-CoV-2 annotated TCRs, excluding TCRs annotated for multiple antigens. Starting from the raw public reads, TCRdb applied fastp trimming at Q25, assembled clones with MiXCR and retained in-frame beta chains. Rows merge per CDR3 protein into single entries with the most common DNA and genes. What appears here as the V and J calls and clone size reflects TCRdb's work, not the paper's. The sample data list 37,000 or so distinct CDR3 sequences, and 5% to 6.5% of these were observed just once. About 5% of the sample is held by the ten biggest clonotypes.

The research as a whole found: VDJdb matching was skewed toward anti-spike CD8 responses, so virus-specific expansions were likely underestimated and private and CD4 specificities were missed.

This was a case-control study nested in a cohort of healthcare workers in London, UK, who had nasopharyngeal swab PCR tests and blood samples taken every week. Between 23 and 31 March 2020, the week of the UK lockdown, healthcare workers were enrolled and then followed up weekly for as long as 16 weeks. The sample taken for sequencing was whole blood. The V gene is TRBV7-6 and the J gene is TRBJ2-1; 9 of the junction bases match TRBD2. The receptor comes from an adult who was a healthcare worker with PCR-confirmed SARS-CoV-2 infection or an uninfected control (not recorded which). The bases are TGTGCCAGCAGCTTAGGTTCGTTCGGACTAGCGCGTGGCAATGAGCAGTTCTTC. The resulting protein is CASSLGSFGLARGNEQFF.